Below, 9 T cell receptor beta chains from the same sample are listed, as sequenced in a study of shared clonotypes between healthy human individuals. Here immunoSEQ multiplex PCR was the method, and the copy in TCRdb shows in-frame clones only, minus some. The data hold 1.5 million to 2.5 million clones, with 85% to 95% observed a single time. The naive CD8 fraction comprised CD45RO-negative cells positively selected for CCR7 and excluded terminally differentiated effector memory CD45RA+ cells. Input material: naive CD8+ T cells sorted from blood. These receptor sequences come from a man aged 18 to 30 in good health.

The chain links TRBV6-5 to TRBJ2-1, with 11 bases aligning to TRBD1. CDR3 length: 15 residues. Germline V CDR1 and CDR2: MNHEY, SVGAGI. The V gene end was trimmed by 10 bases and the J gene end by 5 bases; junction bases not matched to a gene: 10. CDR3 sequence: CATEFRTGGHNEQFF. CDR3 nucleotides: TGTGCCACCGAATTCCGGACAGGGGGCCACAATGAGCAGTTCTTC.

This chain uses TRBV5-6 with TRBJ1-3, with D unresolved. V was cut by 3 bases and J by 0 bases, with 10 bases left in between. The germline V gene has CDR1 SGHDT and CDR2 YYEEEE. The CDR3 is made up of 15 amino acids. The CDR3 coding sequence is TGTGCCAGCAGCTCGGCAGGATACTCTGGAAACACCATATATTTT. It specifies CASSSAGYSGNTIYF.

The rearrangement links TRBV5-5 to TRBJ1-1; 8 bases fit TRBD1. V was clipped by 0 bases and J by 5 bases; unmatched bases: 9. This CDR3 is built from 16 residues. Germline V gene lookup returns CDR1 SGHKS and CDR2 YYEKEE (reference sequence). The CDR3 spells CASSLAAGGFGTEAFF. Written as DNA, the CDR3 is TGTGCCAGCAGCTTGGCCGCAGGGGGCTTTGGGACTGAAGCTTTCTTT.

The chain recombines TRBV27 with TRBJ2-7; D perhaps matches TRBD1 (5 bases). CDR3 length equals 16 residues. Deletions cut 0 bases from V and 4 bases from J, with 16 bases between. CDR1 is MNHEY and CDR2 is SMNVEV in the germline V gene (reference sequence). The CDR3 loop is CASSLSSRVPGYEQYF. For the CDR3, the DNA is TGTGCCAGCAGTTTATCGTCCAGGGTCCCCGGATACGAGCAGTACTTC.

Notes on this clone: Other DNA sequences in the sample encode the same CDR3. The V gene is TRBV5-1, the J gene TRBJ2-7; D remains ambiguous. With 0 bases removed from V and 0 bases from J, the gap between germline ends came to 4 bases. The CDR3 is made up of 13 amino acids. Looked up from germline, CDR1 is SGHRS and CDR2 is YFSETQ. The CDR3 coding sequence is TGCGCCAGCAGCTTGGTGGACTCCTACGAGCAGTACTTC. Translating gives CASSLVDSYEQYF. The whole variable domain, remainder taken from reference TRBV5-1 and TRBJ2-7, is KAGVTQTPRYLIKTRGQQVTLSCSPISGHRSVSWYQQTPGQGLQFLFEYFSETQRNKGNFPGRFSGRQFSNSRSEMNVSTLELGDSALYLCASSLVDSYEQYFGPGTRLTVT.

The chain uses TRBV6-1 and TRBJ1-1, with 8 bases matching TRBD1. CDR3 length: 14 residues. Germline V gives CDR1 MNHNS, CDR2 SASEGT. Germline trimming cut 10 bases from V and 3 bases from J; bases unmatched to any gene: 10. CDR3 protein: CATVTGGGDTEAFF. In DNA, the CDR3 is TGTGCCACCGTCACAGGGGGGGGAGACACTGAAGCTTTCTTT.

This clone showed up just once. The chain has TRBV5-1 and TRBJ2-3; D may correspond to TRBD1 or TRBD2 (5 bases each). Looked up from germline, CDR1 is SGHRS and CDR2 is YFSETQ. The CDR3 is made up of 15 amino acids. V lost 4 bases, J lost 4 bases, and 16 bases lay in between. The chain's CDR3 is CASSPYGAPSDTQYF. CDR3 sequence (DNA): TGCGCCAGCAGCCCCTACGGGGCGCCGTCAGATACGCAGTATTTT.

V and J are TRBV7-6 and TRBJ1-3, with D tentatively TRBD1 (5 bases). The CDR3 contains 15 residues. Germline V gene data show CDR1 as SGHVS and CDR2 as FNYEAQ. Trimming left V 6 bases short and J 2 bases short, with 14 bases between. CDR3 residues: CASRSGQLAGNTIYF. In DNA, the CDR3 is TGTGCCAGCAGGTCCGGACAACTCGCTGGAAACACCATATATTTT.

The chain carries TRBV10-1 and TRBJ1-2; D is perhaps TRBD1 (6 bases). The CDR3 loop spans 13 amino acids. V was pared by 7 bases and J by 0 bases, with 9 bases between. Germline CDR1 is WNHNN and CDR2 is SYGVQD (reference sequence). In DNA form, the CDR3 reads TGCGCCAGCATGCGGACAGCTAACTATGGCTACACCTTC. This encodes CASMRTANYGYTF.